These 17 T cell receptor beta chains came from one sample sequenced in a study of control samples from healthy donors and cancer patients. Method: immunoSEQ multiplex PCR; TCRdb's copy keeps in-frame clones and lacks some. The sample comprises roughly 73,000 clones, approximately 87% of which are singletons, and under 30% rests with the top ten. Sequenced input: blood. Receptors were obtained from a man between 50 and 59 years old in good health.

The chain links TRBV28 to TRBJ2-7; D remains unclear. Looked up from germline, CDR1 is MDHEN and CDR2 is SYDVKM. The CDR3 totals 11 residues. Trimming pared 8 bases from V and 7 bases from J, leaving 12 bases between. The CDR3 bases are TGTGCCAGCTCAGTTATATTTGAGCAGTACTTC. This encodes CASSVIFEQYF. Supplemented by reference TRBV28 and TRBJ2-7, the full variable domain reads DVKVTQSSRYLVKRTGEKVFLECVQDMDHENMFWYRQDPGLGLRLIYFSYDVKMKEKGDIPEGYSVSREKKERFSLILESASTNQTSMYLCASSVIFEQYFGPGTRLTVT.

This clone was found once. The same CDR3 arises from other DNA sequences in this sample as well. This rearrangement joins TRBV5-1 to TRBJ2-5; D uncertain. In germline, CDR1 is SGHRS, CDR2 YFSETQ. The CDR3 is made up of 13 amino acids. V was shortened by 0 bases and J by 4 bases, with 7 bases between the two germline ends. The CDR3 reads CASSLELRETQYF. CDR3 in DNA: TGCGCCAGCAGCTTGGAATTACGAGAGACCCAGTACTTC.

The rearrangement uses TRBV4-2 and TRBJ2-5; weak D call: TRBD2 (6 bases). V was clipped by 0 bases and J by 1 base, with 18 bases between them. CDR1 is LGHNA and CDR2 is YNFKEQ in the germline V gene. The CDR3 totals 18 residues. The CDR3 DNA reads TGTGCCAGCAGCCAAGAACCCCCTGGTAGCGGAGTCCAAGAGACCCAGTACTTC. As protein: CASSQEPPGSGVQETQYF.

The V call is TRBV5-1, the J call TRBJ2-1; D not certain. Germline lookup yields CDR1 SGHRS and CDR2 YFSETQ. V gave up 0 bases and J gave up 6 bases, with 13 bases separating them. This CDR3 contains 15 residues. For the CDR3, the DNA is TGCGCCAGCAGCTTGGTCACTAAATCTATCAATGAGCAGTTCTTC. Amino acid sequence: CASSLVTKSINEQFF.

The V and J genes are TRBV12-3 or TRBV12-4 and TRBJ2-7; D uncertain. V lost 7 bases to trimming and J lost 5 bases, with 9 bases between them. The CDR3 is made up of 11 amino acids. The DNA for the CDR3 is TGTGCCAGCACCCCACCCGACGAGCAGTACTTC. This translates into CASTPPDEQYF.

The gene calls are TRBV12-3 or TRBV12-4 and TRBJ2-7; 8 bases line up with TRBD1. V lost 3 bases and J lost 3; bases outside the gene matches: 1. CDR3 length equals 13 residues. The CDR3 bases are TGTGCCAGCAGTTTGGACAGGGTCTACGAGCAGTACTTC. Protein: CASSLDRVYEQYF.

The chain links TRBV11-3 to TRBJ2-7; the match to TRBD2 covers 10 bases. V was pared by 8 bases and J by 2 bases, with 12 bases of the junction left unmatched. Germline values: CDR1 SGHNT, CDR2 YENEEA. The CDR3 sequence is 16 residues long. DNA of the CDR3: TGTGCCAGCGAACTAGCGGGGATGGGTTTGCCCTACGAGCAGTACTTC. This encodes CASELAGMGLPYEQYF.

This clone was picked up one time. The chain combines TRBV6-1 with TRBJ2-2; TRBD1 is a possible D gene (6 bases). Germline V gene data show CDR1 as MNHNS and CDR2 as SASEGT. This CDR3 is built from 16 residues. V was pared by 3 bases and J by 3 bases, with 14 bases between. The CDR3 loop reads CASSDQPTGYTGELFF. CDR3 coding DNA: TGTGCCAGCAGTGACCAACCTACAGGGTACACCGGGGAGCTGTTTTTT.

V is TRBV5-6 and J is TRBJ2-3; 7 nucleotides agree with TRBD2. Germline trimming cut 4 bases from V and 7 bases from J; bases unmatched to any gene: 9. The CDR3 runs 14 residues. The germline V gene has CDR1 SGHDT and CDR2 YYEEEE. The CDR3 is CASSRGAGHYTQYF. CDR3 nucleotides: TGTGCCAGCAGCCGGGGAGCGGGGCACTATACGCAGTATTTT.

V is TRBV11-2 and J is TRBJ2-1; D is unresolved. Trimming removed 5 bases at V and 9 bases at J, with 11 bases between. This CDR3 spans 12 amino acids. Germline values: CDR1 SGHAT, CDR2 FQNNGV. CDR3 coding DNA: TGTGCCAGCAGCCATGGAGCTCTTGAGCAGTTCTTC. It encodes CASSHGALEQFF.

The chain employs TRBV5-4 and TRBJ2-3, with unresolved D. The CDR3 covers 14 residues. Trimming stripped 0 bases from V and 3 bases from J, with 8 bases between. The germline V gene has CDR1 SGHNT and CDR2 YYREEE (reference sequence). CDR3 DNA sequence: TGTGCCAGCAGCTTGGGGGCAGAAACAGATACGCAGTATTTT. Its protein product is CASSLGAETDTQYF.

The chain uses TRBV9 and TRBJ2-1; D is unclear. Germline V gene lookup returns CDR1 SGDLS and CDR2 YYNGEE. The CDR3 length is 13 residues. Trimming took 0 bases from V and 6 from J, leaving 7 bases between them. The CDR3 DNA follows: TGTGCCAGCAGCGTAGGAAGCGCCAATGAGCAGTTCTTC. Translating gives CASSVGSANEQFF.

This clone was seen a few times. This same CDR3 is encoded by further DNA sequences in the sample. The V call is TRBV15, the J call TRBJ1-1; D is unclear. Trimming removed 1 base at V and 4 bases at J, with 7 bases between. This CDR3 has 13 amino acids. In germline, CDR1 is LNHNV, CDR2 YYDKDF (reference sequence). This chain's CDR3 is CATSRGSGTEAFF. The CDR3 nucleotides are TGTGCCACCAGCAGAGGCAGCGGCACTGAAGCTTTCTTT.

This rearrangement joins TRBV7-2 to TRBJ2-2; no firm D call. Trimming shortened V by 1 base and J by 7 bases, and 16 bases separated the two germline ends. This CDR3 comprises 16 residues. CDR1 is SGHTA, CDR2 FQGNSA, per germline. For the CDR3, the DNA is TGTGCCAGCAGCTTAGGTGGGGTCCTTCGGGTCGGGGAGCTGTTTTTT. Amino acid sequence: CASSLGGVLRVGELFF. The variable domain in full, completed from reference TRBV7-2 and TRBJ2-2, reads GAGVSQSPSNKVTEKGKDVELRCDPISGHTALYWYRQSLGQGLEFLIYFQGNSAPDKSGLPSDRFSAERTGGSVSTLTIQRTQQEDSAVYLCASSLGGVLRVGELFFGEGSRLTVL.

The V gene is TRBV7-6, the J gene TRBJ2-3; 10 bases are shared with TRBD2. This CDR3 spans 17 amino acids. From germline, CDR1 is SGHVS and CDR2 FNYEAQ. Trimming at V came to 1 base and at J to 2 bases, leaving 6 bases not matched to a gene. The CDR3 loop is CASSLGAGGNPTDTQYF. The CDR3 DNA sequence: TGTGCCAGCAGCTTAGGAGCGGGGGGGAACCCCACAGATACGCAGTATTTT.

This chain joins TRBV7-2 and TRBJ1-3; no clear D. Germline V CDR1 and CDR2: SGHTA, FQGNSA. Trimming cost V 0 bases and J 0 bases, with 3 bases left between them. This CDR3 has 14 amino acids. CDR3 region: CASSLAVSGNTIYF. CDR3 coding DNA: TGTGCCAGCAGCTTAGCGGTCTCTGGAAACACCATATATTTT.

The chain couples TRBV6-1 to TRBJ2-3; D gene uncertain. Germline V gene data show CDR1 as MNHNS and CDR2 as SASEGT. The CDR3 has 14 residues. With 3 bases removed from V and 0 bases from J, the gap between germline ends came to 7 bases. The CDR3 DNA is TGTGCCAGCAGTGATCAAGGCAGCACAGATACGCAGTATTTT. It codes for CASSDQGSTDTQYF.